The next 12 T cell receptor beta chains were all read from a single sample in a study of T cells expressing NK-cell markers. TCRdb re-analyzed the 5' RACE reads; it lists each CDR3 protein once, without DNA. Found here are about 540,000 distinct CDR3 sequences; the top ten clones hold less than 4.5%. The specimen was blood T cells: a sorted CD56 or NKG2C T cell subset, CD4+ or CD8+ T cells, or bulk PBMC T cells (not recorded which). The receptors shown here come from a man aged 18 to 30 in good health.

The genes are TRBV29-1 and TRBJ2-1; the TCRdb D gene call, TRBD2, has no DNA to confirm it. Germline V lookup: CDR1 SQVTM, CDR2 ANQGSEA. The CDR3 length is 13 residues. The CDR3 sequence is CSVERTIYNEQFF.

This sequence joins TRBV7-9 and TRBJ1-1. This CDR3 spans 14 amino acids. The germline gives CDR1 SEHNR, CDR2 FQNEAQ (reference sequence). The chain's CDR3 is CASSSGLINTEAFF.

The V gene is TRBV20-1, the J gene TRBJ2-5; lacking DNA, the TRBD1 call made by TCRdb goes unchecked. CDR3 length equals 16 residues. Germline V CDR1 and CDR2: DFQATT, SNEGSKA (reference sequence). CDR3: CSARARQGGGQETQYF.

The chain uses TRBV29-1 and TRBJ1-2; as DNA is missing, the TRBD1 call by TCRdb cannot be tested. Looked up from germline, CDR1 is SQVTM and CDR2 is ANQGSEA. This CDR3 contains 13 residues. The CDR3 loop reads CSIESAPGDGYTF.

The rearrangement uses TRBV20-1 and TRBJ2-7; TCRdb proposes TRBD2, but this gene call is untestable without DNA. The CDR3 runs 14 residues. CDR1 and CDR2 from the germline V gene are DFQATT and SNEGSKA (reference sequence). CDR3 amino acids: CSAGVLAGSHEQYF.

This sequence joins TRBV29-1 and TRBJ2-2. The CDR3 runs 14 residues. From germline, CDR1 is SQVTM and CDR2 ANQGSEA. CDR3 sequence reads: CSVEGGAITGELFF.

The chain links TRBV29-1 to TRBJ1-3; TCRdb outputs TRBD1, but without DNA this stays unchecked. The germline gives CDR1 SQVTM, CDR2 ANQGSEA. CDR3 length: 13 residues. The chain's CDR3 is CSVLDRNGNTIYF.

V and J are TRBV12-3 or TRBV12-4 and TRBJ1-5; TCRdb selects TRBD1, and the lack of DNA leaves this call unchecked. The CDR3 sequence is 13 residues long. CDR3 in amino acids: CASSPGGGTVEHF.

The genes are TRBV12-3 or TRBV12-4 and TRBJ1-5. The CDR3 sequence is 13 residues long. CDR3: CASSQLRNQPQHF.

This rearrangement joins TRBV12-3 or TRBV12-4 to TRBJ2-5. There are 13 residues in the CDR3. CDR3 protein: CASSSGSVETQYF.

The rearrangement uses TRBV2 and TRBJ1-1. The CDR3 covers 14 residues. The germline CDR1 and CDR2 sequences are SNHLY and FYNNEI. CDR3 sequence: CASSTQGSKTEAFF.

V and J are TRBV6-4 and TRBJ2-1; TCRdb gives TRBD2 as the D gene, but with no DNA this cannot be confirmed. The CDR3 totals 16 residues. Germline V gives CDR1 MRHNA, CDR2 SNTAGT. CDR3 sequence reads: CASSETLAGRYNEQFF.